Each of the 2 T cell receptor beta chains below was sequenced from the same sample in a study of blood T cells in healthy people across ages. The second PCR ran about 6 to 12 cycles with a sample-barcoded 5' primer and J-beta primers. MiXCR, run by TCRdb on the 5' RACE reads, gives a single entry per CDR3 protein. The repertoire holds hundreds of thousands of distinct CDR3 sequences, with around 25% as singletons. The sample also formed part of further work on T cells of mothers and their children.

The sample consisted of blood. The receptors were sampled from a boy aged 10-17 years in good health.

CDR3 loop: CASSRDWNEYGYTF. Here the CDR3 DNA reads TGTGCCAGCAGCCGGGACTGGAACGAGTATGGCTACACCTTC. This rearrangement joins TRBV7-2 to TRBJ1-2; D may be TRBD1 (5 bases). CDR1 and CDR2 (germline): SGHTA, FQGNSA. This CDR3 comprises 14 residues. The V end lost 5 bases, the J end lost 5 bases, and 15 bases lay between the germline ends.

The rearrangement joins TRBV5-1 to TRBJ2-5; TRBD2 aligns across 8 bases. The better agreement between TRBJ2-1 and the DNA end casts doubt on the J call. This CDR3 spans 15 amino acids. Germline V gene sequence: CDR1 SGHRS, CDR2 YFSETQ. The CDR3 reads CASSEGTRLGNEQFF. CDR3 nucleotide sequence: TGCGCCAGCAGCGAAGGGACTAGACTCGGCAATGAGCAGTTCTTC.